This TCR beta chain appears in the sequencing data of a study of blood T cell repertoires in COVID-19. Study-wide context: Acute-phase and convalescent COVID-19 samples originated in the United States, Italy and Spain.

Original analysis: Reference gene primer amplification gave estimated nucleated cell counts. Generated by immunoSEQ multiplex PCR, the TCRdb table keeps only in-frame clones and is missing some. The DNA was the basis for D and trimming; V, J and clone size are from that table. This sample has over 65,000 clones; around 90% occur once, and the top ten carry about 7%. Between the trimmed V and J ends, which lost 0 bases and 3 bases, there was a span of 11 bases. The CDR3 contains 15 residues. The V gene's germline CDR1 is MGHDK and CDR2 SYGVNS. This receptor was identified in a human donor in a cohort sampled during active COVID-19. The sequenced sample consisted of peripheral blood. The J gene is TRBJ1-2, the V gene TRBV25-1; D unclear. The CDR3 DNA reads TGTGCCAGCAGTGAATATAGGTCAGGTGACTATGGCTACACCTTC. Its translation is CASSEYRSGDYGYTF.